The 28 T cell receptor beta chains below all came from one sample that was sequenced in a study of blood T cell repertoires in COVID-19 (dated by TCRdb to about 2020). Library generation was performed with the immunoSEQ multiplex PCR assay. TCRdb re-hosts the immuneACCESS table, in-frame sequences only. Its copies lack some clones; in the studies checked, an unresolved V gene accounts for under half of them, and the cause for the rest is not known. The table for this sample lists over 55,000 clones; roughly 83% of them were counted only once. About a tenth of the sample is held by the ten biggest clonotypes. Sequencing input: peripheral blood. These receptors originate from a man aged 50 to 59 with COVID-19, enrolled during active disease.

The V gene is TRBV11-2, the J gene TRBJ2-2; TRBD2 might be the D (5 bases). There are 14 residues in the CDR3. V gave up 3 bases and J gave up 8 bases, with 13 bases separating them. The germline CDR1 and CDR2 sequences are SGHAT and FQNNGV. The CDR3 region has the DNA TGTGCCAGCAGCTTTATACGGGAAGTAGGGGAGCTGTTTTTT. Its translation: CASSFIREVGELFF.

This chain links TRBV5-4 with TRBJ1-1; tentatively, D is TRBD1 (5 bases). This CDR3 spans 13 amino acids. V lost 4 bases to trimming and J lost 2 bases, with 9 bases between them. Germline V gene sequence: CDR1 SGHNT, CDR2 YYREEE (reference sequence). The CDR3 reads CASSTDINTEAFF. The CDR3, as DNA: TGTGCCAGCAGCACGGACATTAACACTGAAGCTTTCTTT.

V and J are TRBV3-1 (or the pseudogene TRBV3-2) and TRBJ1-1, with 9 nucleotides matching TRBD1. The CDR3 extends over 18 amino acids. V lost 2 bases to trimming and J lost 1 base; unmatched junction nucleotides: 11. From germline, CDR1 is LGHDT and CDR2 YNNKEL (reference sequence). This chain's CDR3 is CASSQKGNRGRPNTEAFF. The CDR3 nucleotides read TGTGCCAGCAGCCAAAAAGGGAACAGGGGGCGCCCGAACACTGAAGCTTTCTTT.

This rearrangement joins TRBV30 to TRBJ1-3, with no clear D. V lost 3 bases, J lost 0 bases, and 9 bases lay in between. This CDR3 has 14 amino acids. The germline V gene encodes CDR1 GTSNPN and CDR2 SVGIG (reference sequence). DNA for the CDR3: TGTGCCTGGAGATCGGTGAGCTCTGGAAACACCATATATTTT. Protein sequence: CAWRSVSSGNTIYF.

Here the CDR3 reads CASSLSFGTGTQYF. As DNA, the CDR3 is TGTGCCAGCAGCTTGTCCTTCGGGACAGGAACGCAGTATTTT. The V gene is TRBV11-3, the J gene TRBJ2-3; TRBD1 aligns across 8 bases. Per germline, CDR1 SGHNT and CDR2 YENEEA. There are 14 residues in the CDR3. After removal of 3 bases from V and 9 bases from J, the junction contained 8 bases not matched to a gene.

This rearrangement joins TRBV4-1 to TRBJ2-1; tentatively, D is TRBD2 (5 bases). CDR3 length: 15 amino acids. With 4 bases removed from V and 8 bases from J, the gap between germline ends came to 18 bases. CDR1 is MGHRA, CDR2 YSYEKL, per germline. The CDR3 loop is CASSPAGLRGDEQFF. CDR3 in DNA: TGCGCCAGCAGCCCGGCCGGACTTAGAGGAGATGAGCAGTTCTTC.

The CDR3 DNA sequence: TGCGCCAGCAGCTTGGGGATCGGAGGAGAGACCCAGTACTTC. As protein: CASSLGIGGETQYF. This chain joins TRBV5-1 and TRBJ2-5; D might be TRBD2 (5 bases). Germline V gene lookup returns CDR1 SGHRS and CDR2 YFSETQ. The CDR3 has 14 residues. Trimming pared 0 bases from V and 4 bases from J, leaving 10 bases between.

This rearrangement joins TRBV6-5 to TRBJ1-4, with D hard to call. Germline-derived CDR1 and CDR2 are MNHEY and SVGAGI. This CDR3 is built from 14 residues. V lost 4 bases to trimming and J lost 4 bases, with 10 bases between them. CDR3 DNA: TGTGCCAGCAGTTTAACAATCAGTAATGAAAAACTGTTTTTT. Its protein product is CASSLTISNEKLFF.

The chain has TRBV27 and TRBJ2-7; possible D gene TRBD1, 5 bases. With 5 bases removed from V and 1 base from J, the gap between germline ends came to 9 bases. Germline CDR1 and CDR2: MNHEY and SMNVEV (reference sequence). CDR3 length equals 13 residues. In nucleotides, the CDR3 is TGTGCCAGCAGTCCACAGGTGTCCTACGAGCAGTACTTC. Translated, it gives CASSPQVSYEQYF.

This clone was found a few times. The CDR3 region is CASSVGLSNQPQHF. Here the CDR3 DNA reads TGTGCCAGCAGTGTCGGTCTTAGCAATCAGCCCCAGCATTTT. This chain links TRBV2 with TRBJ1-5, with unresolved D. Trimming shortened V by 4 bases and J by 0 bases, and 7 bases separated the two germline ends. The CDR3 extends over 14 amino acids. Per the germline V gene, CDR1 is SNHLY and CDR2 is FYNNEI.

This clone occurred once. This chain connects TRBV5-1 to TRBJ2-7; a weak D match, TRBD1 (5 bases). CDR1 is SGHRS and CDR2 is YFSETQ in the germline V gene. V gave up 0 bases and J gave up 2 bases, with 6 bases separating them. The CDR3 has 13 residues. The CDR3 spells CASSLGGPYEQYF. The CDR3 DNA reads TGCGCCAGCAGCTTGGGGGGCCCCTACGAGCAGTACTTC.

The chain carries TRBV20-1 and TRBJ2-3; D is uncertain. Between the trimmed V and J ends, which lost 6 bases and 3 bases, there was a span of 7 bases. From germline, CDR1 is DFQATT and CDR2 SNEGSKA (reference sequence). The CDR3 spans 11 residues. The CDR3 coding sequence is TGCAGTGCAATCCTTACAGATACGCAGTATTTT. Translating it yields CSAILTDTQYF.

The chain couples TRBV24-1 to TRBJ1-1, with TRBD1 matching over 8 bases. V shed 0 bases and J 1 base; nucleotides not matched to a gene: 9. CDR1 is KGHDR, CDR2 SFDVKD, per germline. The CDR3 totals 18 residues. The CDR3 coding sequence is TGTGCCACCAGTGATTTGTTAGGACAGGGTGGTGAGAACACTGAAGCTTTCTTT. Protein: CATSDLLGQGGENTEAFF.

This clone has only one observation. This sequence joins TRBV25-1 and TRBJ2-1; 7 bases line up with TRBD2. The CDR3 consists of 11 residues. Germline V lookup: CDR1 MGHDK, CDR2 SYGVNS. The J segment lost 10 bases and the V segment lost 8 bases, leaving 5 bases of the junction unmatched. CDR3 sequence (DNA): TGTGCCAGCGGTTGGGGAGGGGAGCAGTTCTTC. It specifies CASGWGGEQFF.

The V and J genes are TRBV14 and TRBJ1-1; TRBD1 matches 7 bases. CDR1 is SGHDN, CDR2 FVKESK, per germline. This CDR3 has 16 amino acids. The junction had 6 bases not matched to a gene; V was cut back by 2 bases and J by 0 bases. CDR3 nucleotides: TGTGCCAGCAGCCAAATAAAGGGACAGATGAACACTGAAGCTTTCTTT. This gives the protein CASSQIKGQMNTEAFF.

The CDR3 protein is CASSSGGAGPPEQYF. As DNA, the CDR3 is TGCGCCAGCAGCTCGGGAGGAGCGGGACCCCCCGAGCAGTACTTC. The rearrangement joins TRBV5-1 to TRBJ2-7; 7 nucleotides match TRBD2. Germline V lookup: CDR1 SGHRS, CDR2 YFSETQ. V shed 3 bases and J 6 bases; nucleotides not matched to a gene: 12. This CDR3 is built from 15 residues.

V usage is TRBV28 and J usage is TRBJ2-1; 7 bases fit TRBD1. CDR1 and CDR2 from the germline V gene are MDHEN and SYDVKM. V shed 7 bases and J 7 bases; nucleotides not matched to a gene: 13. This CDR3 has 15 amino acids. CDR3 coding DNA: TGTGCCAGCACGAGCCGGGACAGACCATGGAATGAGCAGTTCTTC. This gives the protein CASTSRDRPWNEQFF.

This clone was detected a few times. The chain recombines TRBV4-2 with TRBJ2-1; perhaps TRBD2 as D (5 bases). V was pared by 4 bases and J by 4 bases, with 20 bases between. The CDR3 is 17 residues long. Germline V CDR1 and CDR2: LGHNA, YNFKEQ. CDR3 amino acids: CASSPSSSRSGYNEQFF. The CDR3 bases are TGTGCCAGCAGCCCTAGCTCCAGCCGGAGTGGGTACAATGAGCAGTTCTTC.

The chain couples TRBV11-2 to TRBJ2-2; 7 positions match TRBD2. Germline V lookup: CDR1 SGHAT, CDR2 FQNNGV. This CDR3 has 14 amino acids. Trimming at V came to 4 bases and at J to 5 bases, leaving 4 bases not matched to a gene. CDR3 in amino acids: CASSYLAATGELFF. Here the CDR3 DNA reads TGTGCCAGCAGCTATCTAGCGGCGACCGGGGAGCTGTTTTTT.

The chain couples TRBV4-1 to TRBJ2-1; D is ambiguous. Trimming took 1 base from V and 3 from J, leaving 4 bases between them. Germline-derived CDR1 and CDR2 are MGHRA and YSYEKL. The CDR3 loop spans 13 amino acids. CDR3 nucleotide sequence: TGCGCCAGCAGCCAAGCCAGCTACAATGAGCAGTTCTTC. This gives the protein CASSQASYNEQFF.

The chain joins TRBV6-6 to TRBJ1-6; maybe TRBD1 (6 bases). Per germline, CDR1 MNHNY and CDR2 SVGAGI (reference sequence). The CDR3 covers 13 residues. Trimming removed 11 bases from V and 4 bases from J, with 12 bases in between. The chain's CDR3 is CAARGGYNSPLHF. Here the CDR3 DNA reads TGTGCCGCCAGGGGCGGATATAATTCACCCCTCCACTTT.

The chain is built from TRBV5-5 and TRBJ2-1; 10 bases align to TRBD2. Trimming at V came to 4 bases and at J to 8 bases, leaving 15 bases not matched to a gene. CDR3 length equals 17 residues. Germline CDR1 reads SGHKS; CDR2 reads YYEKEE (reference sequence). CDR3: CASSLIVASGSAYEQFF. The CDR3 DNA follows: TGTGCCAGCAGCCTAATAGTGGCTAGCGGGAGCGCTTATGAGCAGTTCTTC.

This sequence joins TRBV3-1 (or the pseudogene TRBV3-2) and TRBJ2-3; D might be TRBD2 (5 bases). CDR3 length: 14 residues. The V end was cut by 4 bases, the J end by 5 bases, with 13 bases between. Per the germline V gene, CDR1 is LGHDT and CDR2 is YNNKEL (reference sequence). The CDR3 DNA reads TGTGCCAGCAGCCCAAAGACCACTAGAGATACGCAGTATTTT. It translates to CASSPKTTRDTQYF.

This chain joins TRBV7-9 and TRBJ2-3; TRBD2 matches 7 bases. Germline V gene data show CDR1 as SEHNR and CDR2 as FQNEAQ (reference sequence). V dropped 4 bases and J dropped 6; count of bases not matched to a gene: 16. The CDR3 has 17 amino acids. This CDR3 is CASSSLPGRGDGDTQYF. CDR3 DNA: TGTGCCAGCAGCTCCCTCCCGGGACGGGGGGACGGGGATACGCAGTATTTT. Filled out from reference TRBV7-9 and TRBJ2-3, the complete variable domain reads DTGVSQNPRHKITKRGQNVTFRCDPISEHNRLYWYRQTLGQGPEFLTYFQNEAQLEKSRLLSDRFSAERPKGSFSTLEIQRTEQGDSAMYLCASSSLPGRGDGDTQYFGPGTRLTVL.

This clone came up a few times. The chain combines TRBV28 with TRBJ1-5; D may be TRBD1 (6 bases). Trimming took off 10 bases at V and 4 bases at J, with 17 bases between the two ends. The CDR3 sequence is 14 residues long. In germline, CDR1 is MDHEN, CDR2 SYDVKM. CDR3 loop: CATDAGGLNQPQHF. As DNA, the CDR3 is TGTGCCACCGATGCCGGGGGGCTGAATCAGCCCCAGCATTTT.

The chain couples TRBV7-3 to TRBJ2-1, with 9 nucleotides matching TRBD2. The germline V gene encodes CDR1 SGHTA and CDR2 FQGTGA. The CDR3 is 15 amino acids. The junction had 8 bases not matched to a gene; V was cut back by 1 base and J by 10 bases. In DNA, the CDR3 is TGTGCCAGCAGCTTAAAAGCGGGGGGCGGCGGCGAGCAGTTCTTC. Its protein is CASSLKAGGGGEQFF.

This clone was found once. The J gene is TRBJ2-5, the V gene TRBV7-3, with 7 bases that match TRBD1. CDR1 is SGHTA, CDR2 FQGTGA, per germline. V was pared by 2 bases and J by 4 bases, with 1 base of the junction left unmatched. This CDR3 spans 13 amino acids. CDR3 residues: CASSLSGGETQYF. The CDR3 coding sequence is TGTGCCAGCAGCTTATCAGGGGGAGAGACCCAGTACTTC. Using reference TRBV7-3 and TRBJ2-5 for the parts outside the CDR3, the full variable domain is GAGVSQTPSNKVTEKGKYVELRCDPISGHTALYWYRQSLGQGPEFLIYFQGTGAADDSGLPNDRFFAVRPEGSVSTLKIQRTERGDSAVYLCASSLSGGETQYFGPGTRLLVL.

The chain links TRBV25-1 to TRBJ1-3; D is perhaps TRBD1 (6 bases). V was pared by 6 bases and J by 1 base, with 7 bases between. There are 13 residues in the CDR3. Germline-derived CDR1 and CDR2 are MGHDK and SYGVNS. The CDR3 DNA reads TGTGCCAGCAGAGGACAGTCTGGAAACACCATATATTTT. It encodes CASRGQSGNTIYF.